The 29 T cell receptor beta chains below come from one sample, sequenced in a study of naive and memory T cell subsets (dated by TCRdb to the late 2010s). For these receptors, no antigen is known. Here is what the overall study found, with its caveats: A few larger clonotypes were present in naive repertoires, particularly the CD8 repertoires, and these clonotypes were possibly memory cells re-expressing CD45RA.

The receptor library was made with UMI-ligation and nested PCR. Instrument used: Illumina MiSeq. To cover both TRBC1 and TRBC2, the beta constant-region primer consisted of an equimolar mix of two oligonucleotides. Four rounds of PCR, combining the SP2 primer with nested alpha and beta constant-region primers, were used to amplify the ligated cDNA. The public reads were reprocessed in TCRdb via fastp at Q25 and MiXCR, keeping in-frame beta chains. Every CDR3 protein is listed once, alongside the most common genes and DNA of its rows. Across this sample there are roughly 100,000 distinct CDR3 sequences, with approximately 10% seen only once. The top ten clonotypes cover just over 0.13% of the sample. Specimen: naive CD4+ T cells from blood. The intended sense of this specimen's cell subset or site label: naive T cells, CD45RA high CD27+. The receptors were sampled from a human donor in good health.

This clonotype was seen more than once but under ten times. V and J are TRBV19 and TRBJ2-6; the D call may be TRBD1 or TRBD2 (5 bases each). Germline V gene data show CDR1 as LNHDA and CDR2 as SQIVND (reference sequence). The CDR3 covers 16 residues. V dropped 5 bases and J dropped 3 bases, with 14 bases sitting between them. The CDR3 bases are TGTGCCAGTAGTGGGACGGGAAAAAGTGGGGCCAACGTCCTGACTTTC. It yields the protein CASSGTGKSGANVLTF.

In its sample, this clonotype was seen once. Since a much larger clone is just one base distant, this may be a read error. The rearrangement links TRBV19 to TRBJ2-7, with 8 bases aligning to TRBD2. CDR3 length: 12 residues. CDR1 LNHDA and CDR2 SQIVND come from the germline V gene (reference sequence). The chain's CDR3 is CATGGGTYERYF. CDR3 DNA: TGTGCCACTGGCGGGGGGACCTACGAGCGGTACTTC.

The genes are TRBV12-3 or TRBV12-4 and TRBJ1-4; no definite D call. This CDR3 is built from 11 residues. V was shortened by 5 bases and J by 9 bases, with 7 bases between the two germline ends. As DNA, the CDR3 is TGTGCCAGCAGTCAAGAAAAAAAACTGTTTTTT. Protein product: CASSQEKKLFF.

The chain uses TRBV15 and TRBJ2-5; TRBD2 is a possible D gene (6 bases). V was pared by 3 bases and J by 4 bases, with 12 bases between. Per the germline V gene, CDR1 is LNHNV and CDR2 is YYDKDF (reference sequence). CDR3 length: 14 residues. In DNA form, the CDR3 reads TGTGCCACCAGCAGGGAGCGGGTTGGAGAGACCCAGTACTTC. The encoded protein is CATSRERVGETQYF.

This rearrangement joins TRBV7-9 to TRBJ1-6; D gene unclear. The CDR3 contains 16 residues. Germline assignment: CDR1 SEHNR and CDR2 FQNEAQ (reference sequence). Trimming shortened V by 1 base and J by 7 bases, and 14 bases separated the two germline ends. This CDR3 reads CASSLEGTMPNSPLHF. The CDR3, as DNA: TGTGCCAGCAGCTTAGAAGGAACAATGCCAAATTCACCCCTCCACTTT.

This clonotype was counted many times. This chain connects TRBV10-3 to TRBJ2-3, with D possibly TRBD1 on 6 matching bases. Trimming took 3 bases from V and 0 from J, leaving 13 bases between them. The CDR3 covers 16 residues. Germline CDR1 reads ENHRY; CDR2 reads SYGVKD. The CDR3 sequence is CAISDRDKTSTDTQYF. The CDR3 coding sequence is TGTGCCATCAGTGATAGGGACAAGACCAGCACAGATACGCAGTATTTT.

This clonotype was seen a few times. The chain uses TRBV18 and TRBJ1-4; 8 nucleotides align to TRBD1. The J segment lost 0 bases and the V segment lost 6 bases, leaving 18 bases of the junction unmatched. Germline V gene sequence: CDR1 KGHSH, CDR2 LQKENI. CDR3 length: 20 residues. For the CDR3, the DNA is TGTGCCAGCTCCCTCCTGGGGACAGGACCGCCATCCGCAACTAATGAAAAACTGTTTTTT. This sequence encodes CASSLLGTGPPSATNEKLFF. The whole variable domain, filled in from reference TRBV18 and TRBJ1-4, reads NAGVMQNPRHLVRRRGQEARLRCSPMKGHSHVYWYRQLPEEGLKFMVYLQKENIIDESGMPKERFSAEFPKEGPSILRIQQVVRGDSAAYFCASSLLGTGPPSATNEKLFFGSGTQLSVL.

This clonotype was counted a few times. The chain couples TRBV6-6 to TRBJ2-3; 13 bases are shared with TRBD2. This CDR3 region has 15 residues. The V gene's germline CDR1 is MNHNY and CDR2 SVGAGI (reference sequence). J gave up 5 bases and V 4 bases, and 3 bases lay outside the gene matches. The DNA of the CDR3 is TGTGCCAGCAGTTCCGGGACTAGCGGGAAAGATACGCAGTATTTT. Encoded protein: CASSSGTSGKDTQYF.

This clonotype was seen repeatedly, ten times or more. The chain uses TRBV4-2 and TRBJ1-1; D unresolved. CDR1 LGHNA and CDR2 YNFKEQ come from the germline V gene. The CDR3 has 14 residues. Trimming took off 1 base at V and 3 bases at J, with 9 bases between the two ends. CDR3 in amino acids: CASSQARKDTEAFF. CDR3 sequence (DNA): TGTGCCAGCAGCCAAGCCAGAAAGGACACTGAAGCTTTCTTT.

This clonotype has just a few counts. The chain links TRBV20-1 to TRBJ1-5; no clear D gene. The CDR3 has 18 residues. Germline V gene lookup returns CDR1 DFQATT and CDR2 SNEGSKA (reference sequence). Between the trimmed V and J ends, which lost 4 bases and 0 bases, there was a span of 22 bases. In DNA, the CDR3 is TGCAGTGCTAACAGCCACAGTGCCTCAATCTATAGCAATCAGCCCCAGCATTTT. This encodes CSANSHSASIYSNQPQHF.

V usage is TRBV5-3 and J usage is TRBJ2-1, with D hard to call. TRBV5-3 is an open reading frame whose function is uncertain. Deletions cut 1 base from V and 3 bases from J, with 11 bases between. The CDR3 has 15 residues. This CDR3 reads CARSLRVRFYNEQFF. The CDR3 bases are TGTGCCAGAAGCTTGCGCGTCAGATTCTACAATGAGCAGTTCTTC.

This clonotype was counted a few times. The gene calls are TRBV10-3 and TRBJ1-2; maybe TRBD1 (5 bases). Germline V CDR1 and CDR2: ENHRY, SYGVKD. The length of the CDR3 is 14 residues. V was clipped by 4 bases and J by 4 bases, with 13 bases between them. Here the CDR3 reads CAISGQRVPYGYTF. CDR3 DNA: TGTGCCATCAGTGGACAGCGTGTCCCCTATGGCTACACCTTC.

This clonotype was seen only a few times. The chain has TRBV20-1 and TRBJ2-1; no clear D. The V end lost 3 bases, the J end lost 5 bases, and 11 bases lay between the germline ends. This CDR3 region has 13 residues. Germline V lookup: CDR1 DFQATT, CDR2 SNEGSKA (reference sequence). In nucleotides, the CDR3 is TGCAGTGCTAGCCGACGGGCCCACAATGAGCAGTTCTTC. It is translated as CSASRRAHNEQFF.

This clonotype was seen a handful of times. The chain has TRBV12-3 or TRBV12-4 and TRBJ2-2; D is undetermined. The CDR3 runs to 15 residues. Trimming shortened V by 5 bases and J by 1 base, and 11 bases separated the two germline ends. The CDR3 DNA reads TGTGCCAGCAGTCCCTCCTTACAGAACACCGGGGAGCTGTTTTTT. Translated: CASSPSLQNTGELFF.

The table lists this clonotype with many counts. The V gene is TRBV7-9, the J gene TRBJ2-1; 11 positions match TRBD2. The CDR3 has 14 residues. Germline CDR1 SEHNR, CDR2 FQNEAQ (reference sequence). V gave up 8 bases and J gave up 9 bases; unmatched junction bases: 9. This CDR3 is CASGTSGQVGEQFF. CDR3 nucleotides: TGTGCCAGCGGGACTAGCGGCCAGGTCGGTGAGCAGTTCTTC. Supplemented by reference TRBV7-9 and TRBJ2-1, the full variable domain reads DTGVSQNPRHKITKRGQNVTFRCDPISEHNRLYWYRQTLGQGPEFLTYFQNEAQLEKSRLLSDRFSAERPKGSFSTLEIQRTEQGDSAMYLCASGTSGQVGEQFFGPGTRLTVL.

This clonotype came up a few times. The chain uses TRBV20-1 and TRBJ1-2, with D tentatively TRBD1 (6 bases). CDR3 length: 12 residues. Trimming pared 6 bases from V and 8 bases from J, leaving 16 bases between. CDR1 is DFQATT, CDR2 SNEGSKA, per germline (reference sequence). The CDR3 bases are TGCAGTGCAGGAGACAGGAGGAGAGGCTACACCTTC. It codes for CSAGDRRRGYTF.

The chain couples TRBV20-1 to TRBJ1-1; a weak D match, TRBD1 (5 bases). From germline, CDR1 is DFQATT and CDR2 SNEGSKA (reference sequence). Trimming removed 2 bases from V and 5 bases from J, with 18 bases in between. This CDR3 is built from 15 residues. This CDR3 reads CSARLRGRRNTEAFF. The CDR3 DNA reads as TGCAGTGCTAGACTCCGGGGCAGGCGTAATACTGAAGCTTTCTTT.

This clonotype was detected a few times. This chain uses TRBV20-1 with TRBJ2-5; possibly TRBD1 or TRBD2 for D (6 bases each). This CDR3 has 15 residues. Germline V lookup: CDR1 DFQATT, CDR2 SNEGSKA (reference sequence). V was trimmed by 0 bases and J by 2 bases, leaving 13 bases between them. The CDR3 bases are TGCAGTGCTAGAGATAGTGGGGGGCCACAAGAGACCCAGTACTTC. Its protein product is CSARDSGGPQETQYF.

A few counts support this clonotype. The gene calls are TRBV6-2 or TRBV6-3 and TRBJ2-4; D gene ambiguous. The CDR3 has 13 amino acids. CDR1 and CDR2 (germline): MNHEY, SVGEGT. Trimming left V 7 bases short and J 8 bases short, with 15 bases between. For the CDR3, the DNA is TGTGCCAGCACCCTGGACGGAGTAGACATTCAGTACTTC. It yields the protein CASTLDGVDIQYF.

The gene calls are TRBV5-6 and TRBJ1-1; no clear D gene. CDR1 SGHDT and CDR2 YYEEEE come from the germline V gene. Trimming took 4 bases from V and 5 from J, leaving 24 bases between them. This CDR3 spans 17 amino acids. In DNA form, the CDR3 reads TGTGCCAGCAGCCCGGCGCGGTGGGCGGCGACGGGGACTGAAGCTTTCTTT. Protein sequence: CASSPARWAATGTEAFF.

This clonotype was observed at least ten times. The chain recombines TRBV30 with TRBJ2-1; D is perhaps TRBD1 (6 bases). CDR1 and CDR2 (germline): GTSNPN, SVGIG (reference sequence). CDR3 size: 12 residues. V lost 0 bases and J 9 bases, leaving 9 bases between the germline ends. The CDR3 protein is CAWSVQGSEQFF. CDR3 sequence (DNA): TGTGCCTGGAGTGTACAGGGTAGTGAGCAGTTCTTC. Full variable domain (outside the CDR3, taken from reference TRBV30 and TRBJ2-1): SQTIHQWPATLVQPVGSPLSLECTVEGTSNPNLYWYRQAAGRGLQLLFYSVGIGQISSEVPQNLSASRPQDRQFILSSKKLLLSDSGFYLCAWSVQGSEQFFGPGTRLTVL.

The gene calls are TRBV4-2 and TRBJ2-1; 7 bases are a match to TRBD2. CDR3 size: 14 residues. Germline V lookup: CDR1 LGHNA, CDR2 YNFKEQ. V dropped 2 bases and J dropped 7; count of bases not matched to a gene: 5. The chain's CDR3 is CASSQPGLENEQFF. In nucleotides, the CDR3 is TGTGCCAGCAGCCAACCCGGACTAGAGAATGAGCAGTTCTTC.

V gene TRBV6-2 or TRBV6-3 combines with J gene TRBJ1-5; unclear D gene. The CDR3 loop spans 15 amino acids. Germline V gives CDR1 MNHEY, CDR2 SVGEGT. Trimming shortened V by 2 bases and J by 4 bases, and 12 bases separated the two germline ends. The CDR3 spells CASSYGRWANQPQHF. CDR3 nucleotide sequence: TGTGCCAGCAGTTACGGTCGGTGGGCAAATCAGCCCCAGCATTTT.

This clonotype was found a few times. V gene TRBV5-1 combines with J gene TRBJ2-3, with D hard to call. CDR3 length equals 15 residues. Trimming left V 3 bases short and J 1 base short, with 12 bases between. Germline V gene sequence: CDR1 SGHRS, CDR2 YFSETQ. CDR3 DNA sequence: TGCGCCAGCAGCTCCGGGCGAGCAGGCACAGATACGCAGTATTTT. Translated, it gives CASSSGRAGTDTQYF.

In its sample, this clonotype was seen many times. V and J are TRBV29-1 and TRBJ1-1, with D possibly being TRBD1 (6 bases). Germline V gene lookup returns CDR1 SQVTM and CDR2 ANQGSEA. The CDR3 is 13 residues long. V lost 6 bases and J lost 0, with 11 bases in between. The CDR3 bases are TGCAGCGTAGCCGGGACACTGAACACTGAAGCTTTCTTT. Its protein product is CSVAGTLNTEAFF. The whole variable domain, remainder taken from reference TRBV29-1 and TRBJ1-1, is SAVISQKPSRDICQRGTSLTIQCQVDSQVTMMFWYRQQPGQSLTLIATANQGSEATYESGFVIDKFPISRPNLTFSTLTVSNMSPEDSSIYLCSVAGTLNTEAFFGQGTRLTVV.

This clonotype showed up many times. CDR3 loop: CASRGEAAARNTEAFF. The CDR3 region has the DNA TGTGCCAGTAGAGGGGAGGCCGCGGCCAGGAACACTGAAGCTTTCTTT. V is TRBV19 and J is TRBJ1-1; D is possibly TRBD1 (5 bases). This CDR3 comprises 16 residues. V was clipped by 6 bases and J by 1 base, with 18 bases between them. The germline V gene encodes CDR1 LNHDA and CDR2 SQIVND (reference sequence).

This clonotype was seen repeatedly, ten times or more. This chain connects TRBV5-1 to TRBJ2-1; tentatively, D is TRBD1 or TRBD2 (7 bases each). Trimming removed 0 bases from V and 7 bases from J, with 14 bases in between. The CDR3 loop spans 15 amino acids. Germline CDR1 and CDR2: SGHRS and YFSETQ. The CDR3 sequence is CASSLVPGGGNEQFF. The CDR3 nucleotides read TGCGCCAGCAGCTTGGTCCCAGGGGGGGGGAATGAGCAGTTCTTC. Full variable domain (remainder filled in from reference TRBV5-1 and TRBJ2-1): KAGVTQTPRYLIKTRGQQVTLSCSPISGHRSVSWYQQTPGQGLQFLFEYFSETQRNKGNFPGRFSGRQFSNSRSEMNVSTLELGDSALYLCASSLVPGGGNEQFFGPGTRLTVL.

This clonotype was counted many times. V and J are TRBV5-6 and TRBJ2-6, with D uncertain. From germline, CDR1 is SGHDT and CDR2 YYEEEE. V shed 5 bases and J shed 0 bases, with 9 bases lying between them. The CDR3 totals 15 residues. In DNA form, the CDR3 reads TGTGCCAGCAGGGAACAGCCCTCTGGGGCCAACGTCCTGACTTTC. Amino acid sequence: CASREQPSGANVLTF.

The rearrangement joins TRBV6-2 or TRBV6-3 to TRBJ2-7; D unclear. Trimming shortened V by 6 bases and J by 3 bases, and 6 bases separated the two germline ends. The CDR3 totals 11 residues. The germline gives CDR1 MNHEY, CDR2 SVGEGT. CDR3 residues: CASSQLYEQYF. CDR3 in DNA: TGTGCCAGCAGCCAGCTCTACGAGCAGTACTTC.